A single count supports the clone carrying this T cell receptor (beta chain). The method was immunoSEQ multiplex PCR; TCRdb's version includes in-frame clones alone and lacks a portion of them. The profile shows more than 9,500 clones, about 80% of them singletons. V shed 7 bases and J 6 bases; nucleotides not matched to a gene: 8. Germline lookup yields CDR1 LNHDA and CDR2 SQIVND (reference sequence). The CDR3 length is 13 residues. The sample originates from a study of T cell changes during pregnancy in multiple sclerosis. The chain links TRBV19 to TRBJ2-7, with 8 bases matching TRBD2. The sample here was CD8+ T cells from peripheral blood mononuclear cells, taken after pregnancy. The TCR originated in a female donor in good health, enrolled as a control in a pregnancy study. CDR3 DNA sequence: TGTGCCAGTACCGAGACGGGGGGGGGCGAGCAGTACTTC. Translation gives CASTETGGGEQYF.